These T cell receptor beta chains were read from a single sample in a study of metastatic and nonmetastatic thyroid tumors. MiXCR re-clonotyped the PCR reads for TCRdb. The sample has around 19,000 clones, approximately 29% seen once. The specimen was blood. The receptor source for this set is a female donor with papillary thyroid cancer or a benign thyroid nodule (not recorded which). Some clones in this sample may be carry-over from other donors' samples. Each CDR3 is given with its conserved first and last residue. The D gene is left open where the match is weak. Where a row states a size, it is once, few, many or the class of an expanded clone; other rows omit it.

>TRBJ1-5|medium-sized|NA|TRBV19
CASSIVGSSNQPQHF
TGTGCCAGTAGTATAGTGGGGAGTAGCAATCAGCCCCAGCATTTT
>TRBJ2-7|many|NA|TRBV27
CASSLYLTGGEQYF
TGTGCCAGCAGTTTATATCTGACAGGAGGCGAGCAGTACTTC
>TRBJ2-3|NA|TRBD1|TRBV11-3
CASSKTGQGADTQYF
TGTGCCAGCAGCAAAACGGGACAGGGTGCAGATACGCAGTATTTT
>TRBJ1-1|NA|TRBD1|TRBV20-1
CSGTGGVRAFF
TGCAGTGGGACAGGGGGCGTTCGAGCTTTCTTT
>TRBJ1-2|NA|TRBD1|TRBV9
CASIVGYRDRSHGYTF
TGTGCCAGCATCGTAGGTTACCGGGACAGGTCTCATGGCTACACCTTC
>TRBJ2-1|NA|NA|TRBV11-2
CASSLEGASYNEQFF
TGTGCCAGCAGCTTAGAAGGGGCCTCCTACAATGAGCAGTTCTTC
>TRBJ2-3|once|NA|TRBV5-1
CASNLKGSTDTQYF
TGCGCCAGCAACTTGAAAGGGAGCACAGATACGCAGTATTTT
>TRBJ2-7|NA|NA|TRBV30
CAWVAGTYPTYEQYF
TGTGCCTGGGTCGCCGGGACCTACCCTACCTACGAGCAGTACTTC
>TRBJ2-1|many|NA|TRBV2
CASSAITTLVNEQFF
TGTGCCAGCAGTGCTATCACCACCTTGGTGAATGAGCAGTTCTTC
>TRBJ1-1|medium-sized|NA|TRBV6-1
CASSSDVNTEAFF
TGTGCCAGCAGTTCCGACGTGAACACTGAAGCTTTCTTT
>TRBJ2-7|NA|TRBD2|TRBV7-2
CASRHPGLAHEQYF
TGTGCCAGCAGACATCCGGGACTAGCACACGAGCAGTACTTC
>TRBJ2-7|NA|TRBD2|TRBV10-3
CAISATGTSGSEQYF
TGTGCCATCAGTGCGACCGGGACTAGCGGGAGCGAGCAGTACTTC
>TRBJ2-2|few|NA|TRBV28
CASIGTGELFF
TGTGCCAGCATCGGCACCGGGGAGCTGTTTTTT
>TRBJ2-3|NA|TRBD2|TRBV30
CAWSEGSGRADTQYF
TGTGCCTGGTCGGAGGGAAGCGGGAGGGCAGATACGCAGTATTTT
>TRBJ1-2|NA|NA|TRBV30
CAWSGSTNYGYTF
TGTGCCTGGAGCGGAAGCACCAACTATGGCTACACCTTC
>TRBJ1-5|NA|TRBD1|TRBV2
CASGGGRGLDQPQHF
TGTGCCAGCGGGGGGGGCAGGGGGTTGGATCAGCCCCAGCATTTT
>TRBJ2-6|few|NA|TRBV6-4
CASSDSYSGANVLTF
TGTGCCAGCAGTGACAGCTACTCTGGGGCCAACGTCCTGACTTTC
>TRBJ2-1|few|TRBD2|TRBV6-1
CASSELAGSFNEQFF
TGTGCCAGCAGTGAACTAGCGGGTTCTTTTAATGAGCAGTTCTTC
>TRBJ1-3|medium-sized|NA|TRBV6-1
CASTKTPGSSSGNTIYF
TGTGCCAGCACGAAAACCCCCGGGTCCAGCTCTGGAAACACCATATATTTT
>TRBJ2-1|NA|TRBD2|TRBV6-4
CASRKAGGFYNEQFF
TGTGCCAGCAGGAAAGCGGGAGGGTTCTACAATGAGCAGTTCTTC